Listed here are 28 T cell receptor beta chains from one sample, sequenced in a study of T cell responses to AZD1222 COVID-19 vaccine. The repertoire was sequenced with immunoSEQ multiplex PCR; TCRdb's copy has only in-frame clones and lacks some. The sample consists of around 170,000 clones, less than 95% of them appearing once. This specimen consisted of peripheral blood, obtained on day 0 of AZD1222 vaccination. These receptors all stem from an adult in good health.

This chain connects TRBV28 to TRBJ2-7; D uncertain. The V end lost 8 bases, the J end lost 3 bases, and 5 bases lay between the germline ends. Germline V lookup: CDR1 MDHEN, CDR2 SYDVKM. This CDR3 is built from 10 residues. In DNA, the CDR3 is TGTGCCAGCGGATTCTACGAGCAGTACTTC. This sequence encodes CASGFYEQYF.

V usage is TRBV12-3 or TRBV12-4 and J usage is TRBJ1-1, with D uncertain. The CDR3 extends over 12 amino acids. Between the trimmed V and J ends, which lost 6 bases and 3 bases, there was a span of 8 bases. CDR3 DNA sequence: TGTGCCAGCAGGCGGGGTTACACTGAAGCTTTCTTT. Translation gives CASRRGYTEAFF.

The chain's CDR3 is CASSLTGTNTNEQYF. Written as DNA, the CDR3 is TGTGCCAGCAGTCTAACCGGGACAAACACCAACGAGCAGTACTTC. The V call is TRBV11-3, the J call TRBJ2-7, with a possible D match to TRBD1 (6 bases). V gave up 6 bases and J gave up 5 bases, with 20 bases separating them. The germline CDR1 and CDR2 sequences are SGHNT and YENEEA. There are 15 residues in the CDR3.

This chain links TRBV5-4 with TRBJ2-3; D remains ambiguous. Trimming removed 0 bases at V and 2 bases at J, with 4 bases between. In germline, CDR1 is SGHNT, CDR2 YYREEE (reference sequence). The length of the CDR3 is 13 residues. Written as DNA, the CDR3 is TGTGCCAGCAGCTTGGACCACACAGATACGCAGTATTTT. Residues: CASSLDHTDTQYF.

This chain links TRBV2 with TRBJ1-2, with TRBD1 matching over 8 bases. This CDR3 region has 14 residues. J lost 5 bases, V lost 6 bases, and 8 bases had no gene match. The germline CDR1 and CDR2 sequences are SNHLY and FYNNEI. The CDR3 DNA is TGTGCCAGCAGCCCCCAGGGGGCAGAGTATGGCTACACCTTC. This translates into CASSPQGAEYGYTF.

The chain uses TRBV23-1 and TRBJ1-5; D gene unclear. TRBV23-1 is an ORF, with its function uncertain. Trimming left V 7 bases short and J 2 bases short, with 18 bases between. The CDR3 has 16 amino acids. The CDR3 nucleotides are TGCGCCAGCAAGGACTGCGGTCCGAGGGGCAATCAGCCCCAGCATTTT. It encodes CASKDCGPRGNQPQHF.

V gene TRBV23-1 combines with J gene TRBJ2-7, with TRBD2 identical over 10 bases. TRBV23-1 is an open reading frame whose function is uncertain. This CDR3 spans 18 amino acids. The trim removed 0 bases at V and 0 bases at J, leaving 8 bases unmatched. In DNA, the CDR3 is TGCGCCAGCAGTCAATCCCCCCAGAGCGGGAGGGTCTCCTACGAGCAGTACTTC. Translating it yields CASSQSPQSGRVSYEQYF.

The chain recombines TRBV7-3 with TRBJ2-2; D unresolved. Trimming shortened V by 0 bases and J by 5 bases, and 4 bases separated the two germline ends. CDR3 length equals 13 residues. CDR1 SGHTA and CDR2 FQGTGA come from the germline V gene. In nucleotides, the CDR3 is TGTGCCAGCAGCTTAACGTTAACCGGGGAGCTGTTTTTT. The encoded protein is CASSLTLTGELFF.

This rearrangement joins TRBV3-1 (or the pseudogene TRBV3-2) to TRBJ2-2, with D perhaps TRBD2 (6 bases). CDR1 is LGHDT and CDR2 is YNNKEL in the germline V gene (reference sequence). The CDR3 has 13 residues. V lost 7 bases to trimming and J lost 5 bases, with 11 bases between them. The DNA for the CDR3 is TGTGCCAGCACCCTAAGCGGGACCGGGGAGCTGTTTTTT. Its protein product is CASTLSGTGELFF.

This sequence joins TRBV5-7 and TRBJ2-7; 8 bases agree with TRBD1. TRBV5-7 carries the ORF label, with uncertain function. With V trimmed by 0 bases and J by 4 bases, 9 bases remained unmatched. This CDR3 comprises 16 residues. CDR3 in amino acids: CASSLGTGSSRYEQYF. CDR3 bases: TGTGCCAGCAGCTTGGGGACAGGGAGTAGTCGGTACGAGCAGTACTTC.

This clone has just one count. This chain links TRBV5-6 with TRBJ2-2; no clear D gene. Germline CDR1 is SGHDT and CDR2 is YYEEEE. The CDR3 extends over 16 amino acids. V was clipped by 2 bases and J by 1 base, with 12 bases between them. CDR3 amino acids: CASSFLDGRNTGELFF. As DNA, the CDR3 is TGTGCCAGCAGCTTTTTGGACGGACGGAACACCGGGGAGCTGTTTTTT.

The chain is built from TRBV10-3 and TRBJ2-3, with 8 bases fitting TRBD2. The CDR3 loop spans 13 amino acids. Per germline, CDR1 ENHRY and CDR2 SYGVKD. Trimming cost V 11 bases and J 6 bases; bases outside gene matches: 10. The DNA of the CDR3 is TGTGCCTCTCGCCCGGGGGGGGAGGATACGCAGTATTTT. It yields the protein CASRPGGEDTQYF.

The chain joins TRBV20-1 to TRBJ2-3; D gene uncertain. The CDR3 contains 11 residues. Germline CDR1 is DFQATT and CDR2 is SNEGSKA (reference sequence). V lost 6 bases to trimming and J lost 5 bases, with 9 bases between them. Here the CDR3 DNA reads TGCAGTGCCCGGCGTGGAGATACGCAGTATTTT. Residues: CSARRGDTQYF.

The chain is built from TRBV7-8 and TRBJ1-5, with a tentative D call TRBD1 (6 bases). V was shortened by 5 bases and J by 1 base, with 15 bases between the two germline ends. CDR3 length: 16 amino acids. Per germline, CDR1 SGHVS and CDR2 FQNEAQ. The CDR3 region is CASSRGGGGSNQPQHF. The CDR3 region has the DNA TGTGCCAGCAGCCGGGGGGGAGGGGGGAGCAATCAGCCCCAGCATTTT.

This chain links TRBV10-2 with TRBJ2-2, with D possibly TRBD1 on 6 matching bases. The CDR3 totals 15 residues. Germline CDR1 and CDR2: WSHSY and SAAADI. V lost 5 bases and J lost 3, with 13 bases in between. In nucleotides, the CDR3 is TGCGCCAGCAGTTTTGCAGGGGTGGACACCGGGGAGCTGTTTTTT. Translated, it gives CASSFAGVDTGELFF.

The gene calls are TRBV18 and TRBJ2-2; TRBD1 is a possible D gene (5 bases). CDR3 size: 15 residues. Germline-derived CDR1 and CDR2 are KGHSH and LQKENI. V was pared by 0 bases and J by 3 bases, with 8 bases between. The CDR3 region is CASSPPTVYTGELFF. The CDR3 region has the DNA TGTGCCAGCTCACCACCGACAGTATACACCGGGGAGCTGTTTTTT. Full variable domain (remainder filled in from reference TRBV18 and TRBJ2-2): NAGVMQNPRHLVRRRGQEARLRCSPMKGHSHVYWYRQLPEEGLKFMVYLQKENIIDESGMPKERFSAEFPKEGPSILRIQQVVRGDSAAYFCASSPPTVYTGELFFGEGSRLTVL.

This clone has a single count. The V gene is TRBV24-1, the J gene TRBJ2-1; D gene ambiguous. The CDR3 consists of 14 residues. The germline CDR1 and CDR2 sequences are KGHDR and SFDVKD. V dropped 0 bases and J dropped 2 bases, with 4 bases sitting between them. The CDR3 loop reads CATSDLRAYNEQFF. The CDR3 bases are TGTGCCACCAGTGATTTGAGAGCCTACAATGAGCAGTTCTTC.

This chain joins TRBV18 and TRBJ2-3; D is unclear. V was trimmed by 3 bases and J by 2 bases, leaving 6 bases between them. This CDR3 has 13 amino acids. Germline V lookup: CDR1 KGHSH, CDR2 LQKENI. CDR3 in amino acids: CASSPGDTDTQYF. DNA of the CDR3: TGTGCCAGCTCACCGGGCGACACAGATACGCAGTATTTT. Using reference TRBV18 and TRBJ2-3 for the parts outside the CDR3, the full variable domain is NAGVMQNPRHLVRRRGQEARLRCSPMKGHSHVYWYRQLPEEGLKFMVYLQKENIIDESGMPKERFSAEFPKEGPSILRIQQVVRGDSAAYFCASSPGDTDTQYFGPGTRLTVL.

The rearrangement joins TRBV6-1 to TRBJ1-1; D possibly corresponds to TRBD1 (5 bases). The length of the CDR3 is 12 residues. V gave up 2 bases and J gave up 11 bases, with 12 bases separating them. Germline values: CDR1 MNHNS, CDR2 SASEGT. CDR3 coding DNA: TGTGCCAGCAGTGAATCAGGGTATCGTGCTTTCTTT. This gives the protein CASSESGYRAFF.

This chain links TRBV9 with TRBJ2-1, with D perhaps assigned TRBD1 or TRBD2 (5 bases each). This CDR3 has 13 residues. Trimming cost V 4 bases and J 4 bases, with 9 bases left between them. Per the germline V gene, CDR1 is SGDLS and CDR2 is YYNGEE. CDR3 region: CASSPGAYNEQFF. The CDR3 DNA reads TGTGCCAGCAGCCCCGGGGCGTACAATGAGCAGTTCTTC. Complete variable domain (other parts from reference TRBV9 and TRBJ2-1): DSGVTQTPKHLITATGQRVTLRCSPRSGDLSVYWYQQSLDQGLQFLIQYYNGEERAKGNILERFSAQQFPDLHSELNLSSLELGDSALYFCASSPGAYNEQFFGPGTRLTVL.

V and J are TRBV4-1 and TRBJ1-5; the D is unclear. The CDR3 spans 14 residues. Germline assignment: CDR1 MGHRA and CDR2 YSYEKL. Trimming took 0 bases from V and 6 from J, leaving 9 bases between them. CDR3 loop: CASSQDPAVQPQHF. CDR3 sequence (DNA): TGCGCCAGCAGCCAAGATCCGGCAGTTCAGCCCCAGCATTTT.

The CDR3 loop reads CASSLVNPFPFQGQGLFYGYTF. As DNA, the CDR3 is TGTGCCAGCAGCTTAGTTAACCCCTTCCCTTTCCAGGGACAGGGACTCTTCTATGGCTACACCTTC. The chain joins TRBV7-8 to TRBJ1-2, with TRBD1 matching over 9 bases. The CDR3 is 22 residues long. Germline V lookup: CDR1 SGHVS, CDR2 FQNEAQ. Germline trimming cut 1 base from V and 4 bases from J; bases unmatched to any gene: 25.

The chain joins TRBV19 to TRBJ1-4; D is unresolved. The CDR3 has 11 amino acids. The ends were cut back, 0 bases at V and 13 bases at J, with 6 bases in the middle. The germline gives CDR1 LNHDA, CDR2 SQIVND (reference sequence). For the CDR3, the DNA is TGTGCCAGTAGTATAGACCTGCTACTGTTTTTT. This gives the protein CASSIDLLLFF.

This clone showed up just a few times. The chain carries TRBV6-5 and TRBJ1-5; the match to TRBD1 covers 7 bases. Germline V CDR1 and CDR2: MNHEY, SVGAGI. The length of the CDR3 is 16 residues. J lost 3 bases, V lost 2 bases, and 7 bases had no gene match. CDR3 sequence reads: CASSYRAGGPNQPQHF. The CDR3 DNA sequence: TGTGCCAGCAGTTACAGGGCAGGGGGGCCCAATCAGCCCCAGCATTTT.

The CDR3 loop reads CASSEAVGGQPQHF. The CDR3, as DNA: TGTGCCAGCAGTGAAGCGGTTGGAGGCCAGCCCCAGCATTTT. This chain uses TRBV6-1 with TRBJ1-5; no definite D call. The V gene lost 0 bases and the J gene lost 7 bases, with 10 bases spanning the gap. The CDR3 runs 14 residues. Germline values: CDR1 MNHNS, CDR2 SASEGT.

CDR3 in DNA: TGTGCCAGCAGCCCAGCATTTGGACTGCCCCCTTCCGCGAACACCGGGGAGCTGTTTTTT. It specifies CASSPAFGLPPSANTGELFF. The chain employs TRBV7-3 and TRBJ2-2, with D possibly TRBD2 on 5 matching bases. The germline V gene encodes CDR1 SGHTA and CDR2 FQGTGA. V was shortened by 5 bases and J by 0 bases, with 25 bases between the two germline ends. CDR3 length equals 20 residues.

The chain combines TRBV27 with TRBJ2-7, with D hard to call. Per the germline V gene, CDR1 is MNHEY and CDR2 is SMNVEV (reference sequence). This CDR3 has 13 amino acids. The germline V and J ends were trimmed by 4 bases and 2 bases, with 9 bases remaining between them. Here the CDR3 reads CASSSVYPYEQYF. The CDR3 DNA reads as TGTGCCAGCAGTTCCGTGTACCCCTACGAGCAGTACTTC.

The V call is TRBV7-3, the J call TRBJ2-1; possibly TRBD1 or TRBD2 for D (6 bases each). CDR1 is SGHTA and CDR2 is FQGTGA in the germline V gene. The CDR3 sequence is 15 residues long. Trimming stripped 0 bases from V and 10 bases from J, with 16 bases between. The CDR3 bases are TGTGCCAGCAGCTTAACTGGAGGGACAAGCGGCGAGCAGTTCTTC. Translated: CASSLTGGTSGEQFF.